This is a list of T cell receptor beta chains from one sample in a study of long-term antiretroviral therapy in people with HIV. Generated by immunoSEQ multiplex PCR, the TCRdb table keeps only in-frame clones and is missing some. Counted here are 15,000 to 20,000 clones, 65% to 85% occurring once; the ten biggest clones make up 10% to 11%. Sequenced material: unsorted PBMCs, taken 2.3 years after starting antiretroviral therapy. The receptors here all came from a woman in her forties with HIV. CDR3s include the opening cysteine and the closing phenylalanine or tryptophan. Fields, in order: J gene, D gene, clone size, V gene, CDR3 protein. D genes are given only for firm matches. Clone size is given for some rows only: seen once, a few or many times, or a class if the clone is expanded.

j_gene: TRBJ1-2
d_gene: .
abundance: few
v_gene: TRBV14
CDR3aa: CASSSGYGYTF

j_gene: TRBJ2-1
d_gene: TRBD2
abundance: .
v_gene: TRBV7-6
CDR3aa: CASSLASGLVGEQFF

j_gene: TRBJ1-5
d_gene: TRBD1
abundance: .
v_gene: TRBV16
CDR3aa: CASSQSAEQGSQPQHF

j_gene: TRBJ2-3
d_gene: TRBD2
abundance: .
v_gene: TRBV13
CDR3aa: CASSSPTGTRDTQYF

j_gene: TRBJ2-3
d_gene: TRBD2
abundance: .
v_gene: TRBV6-6
CDR3aa: CASTPSGSTDTQYF

j_gene: TRBJ1-2
d_gene: .
abundance: few
v_gene: TRBV4-2
CDR3aa: CASSRDNNNYGYTF

j_gene: TRBJ1-1
d_gene: .
abundance: .
v_gene: TRBV30
CDR3aa: CAWSKGGNTEAFF

j_gene: TRBJ2-2
d_gene: .
abundance: .
v_gene: TRBV7-2
CDR3aa: CASSLGAYGGELFF

j_gene: TRBJ1-1
d_gene: .
abundance: .
v_gene: TRBV6-1
CDR3aa: CASSVLRGGTEAFF

j_gene: TRBJ1-3
d_gene: .
abundance: .
v_gene: TRBV7-6
CDR3aa: CASSRLGSGNTIYF

j_gene: TRBJ2-7
d_gene: .
abundance: .
v_gene: TRBV2
CDR3aa: CASRRWGVIPYEQYF

j_gene: TRBJ1-1
d_gene: .
abundance: .
v_gene: TRBV4-1
CDR3aa: CASSRGGSTEAFF

j_gene: TRBJ2-3
d_gene: .
abundance: .
v_gene: TRBV21-1
CDR3aa: CASSKEGRRDSLYF

j_gene: TRBJ2-5
d_gene: .
abundance: once
v_gene: TRBV27
CDR3aa: CASTKGQPGRETQYF

j_gene: TRBJ1-1
d_gene: .
abundance: .
v_gene: TRBV11-2
CDR3aa: CASSLGAGNTEAFF

j_gene: TRBJ2-6
d_gene: .
abundance: .
v_gene: TRBV6-4
CDR3aa: CARPRSSGANVLTF

j_gene: TRBJ2-5
d_gene: TRBD1
abundance: .
v_gene: TRBV27
CDR3aa: CASSSGQGARETQYF

j_gene: TRBJ1-1
d_gene: TRBD1
abundance: .
v_gene: TRBV5-6
CDR3aa: CASSFRGQNTEAFF

j_gene: TRBJ2-1
d_gene: .
abundance: once
v_gene: TRBV19
CDR3aa: CASSAQTYNEQFF

j_gene: TRBJ2-1
d_gene: .
abundance: .
v_gene: TRBV7-2
CDR3aa: CASSPGYNEQFF

j_gene: TRBJ1-2
d_gene: .
abundance: .
v_gene: TRBV2
CDR3aa: CASSEQSGTVYGYTF

j_gene: TRBJ1-5
d_gene: TRBD1
abundance: .
v_gene: TRBV6-1
CDR3aa: CASSWDSYSNQPQHF

j_gene: TRBJ1-4
d_gene: .
abundance: .
v_gene: TRBV9
CDR3aa: CASSVGPERREKLFF

j_gene: TRBJ2-3
d_gene: TRBD2
abundance: .
v_gene: TRBV2
CDR3aa: CASSAPSGRPDTQYF

j_gene: TRBJ1-1
d_gene: TRBD1
abundance: .
v_gene: TRBV18
CDR3aa: CASSPATGRGGNTEAFF

j_gene: TRBJ2-3
d_gene: .
abundance: .
v_gene: TRBV4-1
CDR3aa: CASSQEGGRLGGDTQYF

j_gene: TRBJ2-2
d_gene: .
abundance: once
v_gene: TRBV7-8
CDR3aa: CASSLVGRGPNTGELFF

j_gene: TRBJ2-2
d_gene: .
abundance: few
v_gene: TRBV19
CDR3aa: CASSTLPSTAGNTGELFF

j_gene: TRBJ2-1
d_gene: .
abundance: .
v_gene: TRBV6-4
CDR3aa: CASSRGFWDEQFF

j_gene: TRBJ2-1
d_gene: TRBD2
abundance: .
v_gene: TRBV18
CDR3aa: CASSPFPPTSGSREQFF

j_gene: TRBJ1-2
d_gene: .
abundance: .
v_gene: TRBV6-5
CDR3aa: CASKTGLNYGYTF

j_gene: TRBJ2-4
d_gene: .
abundance: .
v_gene: TRBV7-9
CDR3aa: CASSRRTVAKNIQYF

j_gene: TRBJ1-1
d_gene: TRBD1
abundance: .
v_gene: TRBV19
CDR3aa: CASTTGQGDTEAFF

j_gene: TRBJ1-2
d_gene: .
abundance: .
v_gene: TRBV6-6
CDR3aa: CASSYDRGTNYGYTF

j_gene: TRBJ2-1
d_gene: TRBD2
abundance: .
v_gene: TRBV5-1
CDR3aa: CASSITSAYYNEQFF

j_gene: TRBJ1-6
d_gene: .
abundance: .
v_gene: TRBV19
CDR3aa: CASSIRTDSPLHF

j_gene: TRBJ2-3
d_gene: .
abundance: .
v_gene: TRBV4-1
CDR3aa: CASSQDRGGRGTDTQYF

j_gene: TRBJ2-5
d_gene: .
abundance: .
v_gene: TRBV18
CDR3aa: CASFTRGGEYQETQYF

j_gene: TRBJ1-1
d_gene: .
abundance: .
v_gene: TRBV19
CDR3aa: CASGPNDREAFF

j_gene: TRBJ2-3
d_gene: .
abundance: .
v_gene: TRBV30
CDR3aa: CAYGDTQYF

j_gene: TRBJ1-2
d_gene: .
abundance: .
v_gene: TRBV13
CDR3aa: CASNVRDFTNGYTF

j_gene: TRBJ2-1
d_gene: .
abundance: few
v_gene: TRBV5-1
CDR3aa: CASTSVFGEQFF

j_gene: TRBJ2-5
d_gene: TRBD2
abundance: .
v_gene: TRBV10-3
CDR3aa: CAIGAGRETQYF

j_gene: TRBJ1-4
d_gene: TRBD1
abundance: .
v_gene: TRBV4-3
CDR3aa: CASSQGTGGEKLFF

j_gene: TRBJ2-1
d_gene: TRBD2
abundance: .
v_gene: TRBV11-1
CDR3aa: CASSLGVTSGLNYNEQFF

j_gene: TRBJ2-7
d_gene: TRBD1
abundance: .
v_gene: TRBV13
CDR3aa: CASSPRQGYEQYF

j_gene: TRBJ2-1
d_gene: TRBD2
abundance: .
v_gene: TRBV5-4
CDR3aa: CASSSMTSGRADEQFF

j_gene: TRBJ2-1
d_gene: .
abundance: .
v_gene: TRBV2
CDR3aa: CASSEGLANEQFF

j_gene: TRBJ2-3
d_gene: TRBD2
abundance: .
v_gene: TRBV5-4
CDR3aa: CASSSVLAGGPDTQYF

j_gene: TRBJ1-2
d_gene: TRBD1
abundance: .
v_gene: TRBV7-8
CDR3aa: CASSLGTGLYGYTF

j_gene: TRBJ1-2
d_gene: .
abundance: .
v_gene: TRBV5-1
CDR3aa: CASSPMLDGYTF

j_gene: TRBJ1-1
d_gene: .
abundance: .
v_gene: TRBV10-2
CDR3aa: CASRVGQSPEAFF

j_gene: TRBJ1-2
d_gene: .
abundance: .
v_gene: TRBV10-3
CDR3aa: CAISEGRLADTVFGYTF

j_gene: TRBJ1-1
d_gene: .
abundance: .
v_gene: TRBV6-1
CDR3aa: CASSEVRGNTEAFF

j_gene: TRBJ2-1
d_gene: TRBD1
abundance: .
v_gene: TRBV6-6
CDR3aa: CASSSRTGDNEQFF

j_gene: TRBJ1-2
d_gene: .
abundance: few
v_gene: TRBV5-4
CDR3aa: CASSYPNQANYGYTF

j_gene: TRBJ2-1
d_gene: .
abundance: .
v_gene: TRBV30
CDR3aa: CAWSIPAPGEQFF

j_gene: TRBJ1-1
d_gene: .
abundance: .
v_gene: TRBV6-6
CDR3aa: CASSRAEGGTEAFF

j_gene: TRBJ1-1
d_gene: .
abundance: .
v_gene: TRBV5-6
CDR3aa: CASSLDGTTEAFF

j_gene: TRBJ1-3
d_gene: .
abundance: few
v_gene: TRBV15
CDR3aa: CATSRDRGVGNTIYF